This TCR beta chain was retrieved from a study of T cells in Graves' hyperthyroidism and ophthalmopathy. Study background: Once the initial diagnosis was made, peripheral blood was obtained before any treatment.

Criteria for exclusion of patients were uncontrolled infection, other autoimmune disease, pregnancy or lactation. The PBMCs had their origin in 7.5 to 10 ml of fresh peripheral blood. CDR3 length: 15 residues. CDR1 is SNHLY and CDR2 is FYNNEI in the germline V gene. Between the trimmed V and J ends, which lost 8 bases and 2 bases, there was a span of 16 bases. RNA transcripts served as the template for amplifying TCR beta CDR3 regions. Primed by the HTBI set, a first-round RT-PCR was run on the TCR CDR3. Each CDR3 protein is one row after TCRdb ran MiXCR on the multiplex PCR reads. The sample has a few hundred thousand distinct CDR3 sequences, about 20% seen once; the top ten hold less than 65%. Many counts were recorded for this clonotype.

The TCR sequence derives from a woman in her seventies with Graves' ophthalmopathy. V usage is TRBV2 and J usage is TRBJ2-1; unclear D gene. The specimen was blood. The CDR3 DNA reads TGTGCCAGCGCCCGGGTTGGCGAAGCCTACAATGAGCAGTTCTTC. It encodes CASARVGEAYNEQFF.